This TCR beta chain stems from a study of PD-1 blockade in classical Hodgkin lymphoma. Clones were read by immunoSEQ multiplex PCR, and TCRdb kept only the in-frame ones, dropping some. The profile shows roughly 68,000 clones, about 93% of them singletons. Time point noted: newly diagnosed, previously untreated cHL patient sample. V was pared by 6 bases and J by 6 bases, with 18 bases between. There are 15 residues in the CDR3. Per germline, CDR1 WNHNN and CDR2 SYGVQD (reference sequence). Whole-study findings and limits: Possibly reflecting disease activity or prior therapy, repertoire differences have causes that remain undefined. Reports described newly diagnosed patients as having lower baseline TCR diversity than healthy donors.

In regard to this clone: Its matching antigen is unknown.

The source is a human donor with classical Hodgkin lymphoma. Sample: peripheral blood mononuclear cells (PBMCs). This chain links TRBV10-1 with TRBJ2-4; D call uncertain. This CDR3 reads CASRGDRNNRNIQYF. CDR3 bases: TGCGCCAGCAGGGGCGACCGAAATAATAGAAACATTCAGTACTTC.